Below, 19 T cell receptor beta chains from the same sample are listed, as sequenced in a study of cytomegalovirus exposure and HLA in healthy donors. The PCR used 60 Vbeta and 13 Jbeta primers. Generated by immunoSEQ multiplex PCR, the TCRdb table keeps only in-frame clones and is missing some. The data hold about 200,000 clones, with about 13% observed a single time. Sequenced material: PBMCs. All receptors come from a man aged 50 to 59 in good health and CMV-seropositive.

This clone occurred a few times. J is TRBJ2-5 and V is TRBV5-1; the match to TRBD1 covers 7 bases. This CDR3 is 15 amino acids long. Trimming took 5 bases from V and 0 from J; bases not matched to a gene: 7. Looked up from germline, CDR1 is SGHRS and CDR2 is YFSETQ. The CDR3 reads CASRTGTEYQETQYF. DNA for the CDR3: TGCGCCAGCAGGACCGGGACAGAGTACCAAGAGACCCAGTACTTC.

This chain connects TRBV23-1 to TRBJ1-4; D call uncertain. TRBV23-1 is an ORF; its function is uncertain. V was pared by 10 bases and J by 5 bases, with 5 bases between. The CDR3 loop spans 10 amino acids. The CDR3: CATPNEKLFF. Here the CDR3 DNA reads TGCGCCACCCCGAATGAAAAACTGTTTTTT.

This chain links TRBV9 with TRBJ2-1, with D possibly matching TRBD1 (6 bases). This CDR3 spans 15 amino acids. Trimming removed 0 bases from V and 5 bases from J, with 12 bases in between. The germline V gene has CDR1 SGDLS and CDR2 YYNGEE. CDR3: CASSVEGGLDNEQFF. Written as DNA, the CDR3 is TGTGCCAGCAGCGTAGAAGGGGGTTTGGACAATGAGCAGTTCTTC.

This clone turned up a few times. The chain has TRBV5-1 and TRBJ1-1, with TRBD1 matching over 7 bases. The CDR3 extends over 16 amino acids. Germline loops: CDR1 SGHRS, CDR2 YFSETQ. J gave up 5 bases and V 0 bases, and 10 bases lay outside the gene matches. CDR3 nucleotides: TGCGCCAGCAGCTTGGAGGTAGGACAGGCAAGTACTGAAGCTTTCTTT. Encoded protein: CASSLEVGQASTEAFF.

In this sample, this clone turned up a few times. V usage is TRBV11-2 and J usage is TRBJ2-2; TRBD2 is a possible D gene (6 bases). Trimming pared 5 bases from V and 7 bases from J, leaving 11 bases between. The germline V gene encodes CDR1 SGHAT and CDR2 FQNNGV. The CDR3 extends over 13 amino acids. In DNA form, the CDR3 reads TGTGCCAGCAGCCTGTGGGAGGTCGGGGAGCTGTTTTTT. As protein: CASSLWEVGELFF.

The table lists this clone with a few counts. V is TRBV6-6 and J is TRBJ1-2; D not certain. Germline CDR1 MNHNY, CDR2 SVGAGI (reference sequence). The CDR3 has 13 residues. Trimming cost V 5 bases and J 5 bases, with 12 bases left between them. CDR3 sequence: CASSMDWEYGYTF. CDR3 sequence (DNA): TGTGCCAGCAGTATGGATTGGGAGTATGGCTACACCTTC.

The table lists this clone with a few counts. The chain carries TRBV2 and TRBJ2-7; no clear D. CDR3 length: 13 residues. CDR1 SNHLY and CDR2 FYNNEI come from the germline V gene. Trimming removed 3 bases at V and 5 bases at J, with 11 bases between. DNA of the CDR3: TGTGCCAGCAGTGATCCCCCGGCGGACGAGCAGTACTTC. Amino acids: CASSDPPADEQYF. The whole variable domain, remainder taken from reference TRBV2 and TRBJ2-7, is EPEVTQTPSHQVTQMGQEVILRCVPISNHLYFYWYRQILGQKVEFLVSFYNNEISEKSEIFDDQFSVERPDGSNFTLKIRSTKLEDSAMYFCASSDPPADEQYFGPGTRLTVT.

This chain joins TRBV7-8 and TRBJ1-1; TRBD1 matches at 10 bases. The CDR3 has 15 residues. CDR1 is SGHVS and CDR2 is FQNEAQ in the germline V gene. Losses at the gene ends were 5 bases for V and 4 bases for J; bases not matched to a gene: 7. Here the CDR3 DNA reads TGTGCCAGCAGCGAAGGACAGGGGGTTACCACTGAAGCTTTCTTT. Translated: CASSEGQGVTTEAFF.

The chain joins TRBV6-6 to TRBJ2-7, with 11 bases fitting TRBD1. The CDR3 loop spans 14 amino acids. With V trimmed by 8 bases and J by 2 bases, 5 bases remained unmatched. Germline V gene data show CDR1 as MNHNY and CDR2 as SVGAGI (reference sequence). CDR3 sequence: CASGAGQGAYEQYF. The CDR3 DNA sequence: TGTGCCAGCGGGGCGGGACAGGGGGCCTACGAGCAGTACTTC.

V is TRBV11-2 and J is TRBJ1-3; D possibly corresponds to TRBD1 (5 bases). The CDR3 sequence is 15 residues long. CDR1 is SGHAT and CDR2 is FQNNGV in the germline V gene. V lost 4 bases, J lost 6 bases, and 16 bases lay in between. This CDR3 is CASSYYRTRANTIYF. DNA for the CDR3: TGTGCCAGCAGCTATTACAGGACAAGAGCAAACACCATATATTTT.

V and J are TRBV15 and TRBJ1-5, with D perhaps matching TRBD1 (6 bases). Trimming pared 3 bases from V and 8 bases from J, leaving 20 bases between. Germline CDR1 and CDR2: LNHNV and YYDKDF (reference sequence). This CDR3 is 16 amino acids long. This CDR3 is CATSSPGQGFREPQHF. CDR3 bases: TGTGCCACCAGCAGCCCGGGGCAGGGGTTTAGGGAGCCCCAGCATTTT.

The chain links TRBV27 to TRBJ2-1, with a possible D match to TRBD1 (6 bases). The CDR3 is made up of 16 amino acids. Per germline, CDR1 MNHEY and CDR2 SMNVEV (reference sequence). V was cut by 8 bases and J by 1 base, with 18 bases left in between. Here the CDR3 DNA reads TGTGCCAGCGCCGCTCTGGACAGCCTTTCCTACAATGAGCAGTTCTTC. Translated: CASAALDSLSYNEQFF.

The rearrangement links TRBV18 to TRBJ1-4; 7 nucleotides match TRBD1. V was clipped by 4 bases and J by 2 bases; unmatched bases: 7. Germline V gene lookup returns CDR1 KGHSH and CDR2 LQKENI. This CDR3 has 16 residues. CDR3 amino acids: CASSQTRGATNEKLFF. In DNA form, the CDR3 reads TGTGCCAGCTCACAAACCAGGGGGGCGACTAATGAAAAACTGTTTTTT.

This clone was seen a few times. The V gene is TRBV7-9, the J gene TRBJ2-7; D unclear. The CDR3 sequence is 16 residues long. Trimming removed 1 base from V and 0 bases from J, with 13 bases in between. CDR1 is SEHNR, CDR2 FQNEAQ, per germline (reference sequence). The CDR3 here is CASSLGLGTLSYEQYV. CDR3 bases: TGTGCCAGCAGCTTAGGCCTGGGCACCCTCTCCTACGAGCAGTACGTC.

This clone has a handful of counts. This chain connects TRBV11-3 to TRBJ2-1; 10 nucleotides match TRBD2. V lost 5 bases, J lost 8 bases, and 9 bases stayed unmatched. Germline V gives CDR1 SGHNT, CDR2 YENEEA. The CDR3 spans 15 residues. CDR3: CASSPRLTSGHEQFF. Here the CDR3 DNA reads TGTGCCAGCAGCCCCAGACTGACTAGCGGGCATGAGCAGTTCTTC.

CDR3 protein: CSVVWQGLGYTEAFF. The CDR3 DNA reads TGCAGCGTTGTTTGGCAGGGGTTGGGGTATACTGAAGCTTTCTTT. This chain links TRBV29-1 with TRBJ1-1; weak D call: TRBD1 (6 bases). Germline V gene sequence: CDR1 SQVTM, CDR2 ANQGSEA. The CDR3 spans 15 residues. Trimming took off 4 bases at V and 5 bases at J, with 20 bases between the two ends.

The V gene is TRBV2, the J gene TRBJ1-5; D perhaps matches TRBD1 (5 bases). Germline CDR1 and CDR2: SNHLY and FYNNEI. V lost 7 bases to trimming and J lost 6 bases, with 16 bases between them. The CDR3 extends over 14 amino acids. The CDR3 DNA is TGTGCCAGCACCGCTCGCGGGACGGGTCAGCCCCAGCATTTT. Its protein is CASTARGTGQPQHF.

This clone was detected only a few times. The chain is built from TRBV4-1 and TRBJ2-5, with 7 bases that match TRBD2. V gave up 1 base and J gave up 3 bases; unmatched junction bases: 8. From germline, CDR1 is MGHRA and CDR2 YSYEKL. This CDR3 spans 16 amino acids. The CDR3 coding sequence is TGCGCCAGCAGCCAAGTCTTAGTCGCGGGGGAAGAGACCCAGTACTTC. Translating gives CASSQVLVAGEETQYF.

The chain is built from TRBV14 and TRBJ2-3, with D perhaps TRBD1 (5 bases). This CDR3 has 15 amino acids. Germline CDR1 and CDR2: SGHDN and FVKESK. V shed 4 bases and J shed 2 bases, with 13 bases lying between them. CDR3 nucleotide sequence: TGTGCCAGCAGCCCTCGACAGACCGTCACAGATACGCAGTATTTT. Protein product: CASSPRQTVTDTQYF.